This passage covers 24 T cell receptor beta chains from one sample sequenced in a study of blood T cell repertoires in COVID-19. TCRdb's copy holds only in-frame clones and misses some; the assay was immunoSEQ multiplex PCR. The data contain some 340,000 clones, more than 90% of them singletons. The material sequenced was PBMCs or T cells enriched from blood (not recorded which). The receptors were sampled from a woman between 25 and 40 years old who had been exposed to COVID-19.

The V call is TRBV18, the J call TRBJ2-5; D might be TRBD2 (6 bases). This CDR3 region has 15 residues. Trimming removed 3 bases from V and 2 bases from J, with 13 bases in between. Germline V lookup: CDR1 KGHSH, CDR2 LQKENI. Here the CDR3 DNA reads TGTGCCAGCTCACCCGTGGGGGGAACACAAGAGACCCAGTACTTC. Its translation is CASSPVGGTQETQYF. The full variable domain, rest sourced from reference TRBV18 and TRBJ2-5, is NAGVMQNPRHLVRRRGQEARLRCSPMKGHSHVYWYRQLPEEGLKFMVYLQKENIIDESGMPKERFSAEFPKEGPSILRIQQVVRGDSAAYFCASSPVGGTQETQYFGPGTRLLVL.

The CDR3 spells CAISGGTAGKMALSYEQYF. CDR3 nucleotides: TGTGCCATCAGTGGGGGGACAGCTGGTAAGATGGCTTTATCCTACGAGCAGTACTTC. The chain carries TRBV10-3 and TRBJ2-7; 7 bases are shared with TRBD1. V was pared by 4 bases and J by 1 base, with 19 bases of the junction left unmatched. The CDR3 is 19 amino acids. Looked up from germline, CDR1 is ENHRY and CDR2 is SYGVKD.

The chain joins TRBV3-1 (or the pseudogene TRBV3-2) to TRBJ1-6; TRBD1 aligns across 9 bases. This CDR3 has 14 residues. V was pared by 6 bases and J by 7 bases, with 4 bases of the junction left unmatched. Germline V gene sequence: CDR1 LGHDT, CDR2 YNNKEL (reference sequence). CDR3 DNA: TGTGCCAGCAGTCATGACAGGGGGAATTCACCCCTCCACTTT. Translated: CASSHDRGNSPLHF.

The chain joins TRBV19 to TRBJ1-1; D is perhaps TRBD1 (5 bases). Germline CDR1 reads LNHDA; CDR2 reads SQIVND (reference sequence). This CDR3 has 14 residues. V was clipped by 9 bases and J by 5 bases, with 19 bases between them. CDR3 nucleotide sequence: TGTGCCAGCGCCCCTGGGGCGCGGGGTACTGAAGCTTTCTTT. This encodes CASAPGARGTEAFF.

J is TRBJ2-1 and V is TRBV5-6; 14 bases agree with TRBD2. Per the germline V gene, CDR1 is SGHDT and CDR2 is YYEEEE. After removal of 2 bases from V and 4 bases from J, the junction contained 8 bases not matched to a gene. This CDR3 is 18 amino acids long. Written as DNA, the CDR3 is TGTGCCAGCAGCTTACCTCGACTAGCGGGGGGGCCTTACAATGAGCAGTTCTTC. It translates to CASSLPRLAGGPYNEQFF.

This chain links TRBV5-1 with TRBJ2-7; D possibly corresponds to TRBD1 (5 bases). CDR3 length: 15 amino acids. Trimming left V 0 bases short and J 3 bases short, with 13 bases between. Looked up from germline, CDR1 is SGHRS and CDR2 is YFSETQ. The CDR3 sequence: CASSLGQGPIYEQYF. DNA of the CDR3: TGCGCCAGCAGCTTGGGGCAGGGCCCAATCTACGAGCAGTACTTC.

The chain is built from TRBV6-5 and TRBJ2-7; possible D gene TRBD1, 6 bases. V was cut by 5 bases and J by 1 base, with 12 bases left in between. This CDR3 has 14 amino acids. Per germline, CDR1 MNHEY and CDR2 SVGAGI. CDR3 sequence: CASSRQQGSYEQYF. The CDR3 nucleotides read TGTGCCAGCAGTCGCCAACAGGGTTCCTACGAGCAGTACTTC.

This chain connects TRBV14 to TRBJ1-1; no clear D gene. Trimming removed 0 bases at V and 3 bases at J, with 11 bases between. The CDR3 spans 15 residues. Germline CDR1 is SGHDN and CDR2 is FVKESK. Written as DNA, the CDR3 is TGTGCCAGCAGCCAAGATGTCAGGCTTTACACTGAAGCTTTCTTT. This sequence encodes CASSQDVRLYTEAFF. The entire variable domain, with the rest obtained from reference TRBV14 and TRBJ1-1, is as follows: EAGVTQFPSHSVIEKGQTVTLRCDPISGHDNLYWYRRVMGKEIKFLLHFVKESKQDESGMPNNRFLAERTGGTYSTLKVQPAELEDSGVYFCASSQDVRLYTEAFFGQGTRLTVV.

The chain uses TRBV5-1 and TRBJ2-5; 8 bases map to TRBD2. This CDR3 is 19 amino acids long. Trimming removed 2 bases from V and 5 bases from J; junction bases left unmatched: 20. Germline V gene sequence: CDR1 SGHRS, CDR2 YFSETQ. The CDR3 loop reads CASSLDSRGGPSIRETQYF. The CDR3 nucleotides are TGCGCCAGCAGCTTAGATTCCCGGGGGGGCCCTTCTATTAGGGAGACCCAGTACTTC.

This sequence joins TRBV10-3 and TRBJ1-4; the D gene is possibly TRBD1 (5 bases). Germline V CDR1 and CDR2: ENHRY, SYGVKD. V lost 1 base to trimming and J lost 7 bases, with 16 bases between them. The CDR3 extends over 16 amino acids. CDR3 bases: TGTGCCATCAGTGAGTTGGGTCTCTCTAGGGGTGAAAAACTGTTTTTT. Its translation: CAISELGLSRGEKLFF.

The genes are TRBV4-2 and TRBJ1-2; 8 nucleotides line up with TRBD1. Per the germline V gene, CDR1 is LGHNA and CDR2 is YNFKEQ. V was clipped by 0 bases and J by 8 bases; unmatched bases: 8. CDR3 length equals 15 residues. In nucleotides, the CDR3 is TGTGCCAGCAGCCAAGATGCAGGACAGGGCTTCGGCTACACCTTC. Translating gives CASSQDAGQGFGYTF.

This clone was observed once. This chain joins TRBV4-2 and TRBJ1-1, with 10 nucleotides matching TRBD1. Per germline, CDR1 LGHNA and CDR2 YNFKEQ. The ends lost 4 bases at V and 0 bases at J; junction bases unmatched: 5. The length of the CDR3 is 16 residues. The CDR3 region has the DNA TGTGCCAGCAGCCTGAAGACAGGGGGCATGAACACTGAAGCTTTCTTT. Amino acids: CASSLKTGGMNTEAFF.

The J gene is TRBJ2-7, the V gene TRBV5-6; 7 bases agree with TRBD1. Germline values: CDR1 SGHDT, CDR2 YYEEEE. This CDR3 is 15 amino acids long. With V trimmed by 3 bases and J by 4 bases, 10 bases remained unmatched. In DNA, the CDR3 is TGTGCCAGCAGCTCTGAGACAGGGTGGTGGTACGAGCAGTACTTC. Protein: CASSSETGWWYEQYF.

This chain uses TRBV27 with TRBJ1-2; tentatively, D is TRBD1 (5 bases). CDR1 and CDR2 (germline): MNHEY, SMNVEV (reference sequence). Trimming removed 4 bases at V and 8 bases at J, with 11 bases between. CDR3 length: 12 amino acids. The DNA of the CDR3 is TGTGCCAGCAGTTCGTCGGGGGGGGGCTACACCTTC. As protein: CASSSSGGGYTF.

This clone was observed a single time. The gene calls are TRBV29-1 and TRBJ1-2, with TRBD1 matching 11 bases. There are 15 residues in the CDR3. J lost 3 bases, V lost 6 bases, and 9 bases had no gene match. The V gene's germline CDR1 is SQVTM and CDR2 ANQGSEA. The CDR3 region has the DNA TGCAGCGTACCGGACAGGGGGCGCTGGCACTATGGCTACACCTTC. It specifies CSVPDRGRWHYGYTF.

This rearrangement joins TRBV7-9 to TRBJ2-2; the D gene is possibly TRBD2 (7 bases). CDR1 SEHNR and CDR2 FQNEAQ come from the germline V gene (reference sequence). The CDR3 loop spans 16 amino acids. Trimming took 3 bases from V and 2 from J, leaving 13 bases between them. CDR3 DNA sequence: TGTGCCAGCAGCTTCAGGGGCGGGGGAAACACCGGGGAGCTGTTTTTT. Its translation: CASSFRGGGNTGELFF.

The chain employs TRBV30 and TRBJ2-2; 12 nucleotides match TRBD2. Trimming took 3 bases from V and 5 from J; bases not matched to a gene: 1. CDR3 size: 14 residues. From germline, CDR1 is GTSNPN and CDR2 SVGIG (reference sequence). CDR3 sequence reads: CAWRLAGGTGELFF. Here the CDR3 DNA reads TGTGCCTGGAGACTAGCGGGGGGTACCGGGGAGCTGTTTTTT.

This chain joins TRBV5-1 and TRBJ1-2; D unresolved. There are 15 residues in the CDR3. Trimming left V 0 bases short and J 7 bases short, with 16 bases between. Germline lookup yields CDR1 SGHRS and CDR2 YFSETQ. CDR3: CASSLETLRTSGYTF. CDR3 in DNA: TGCGCCAGCAGCTTGGAAACGCTTAGGACTAGTGGCTACACCTTC.

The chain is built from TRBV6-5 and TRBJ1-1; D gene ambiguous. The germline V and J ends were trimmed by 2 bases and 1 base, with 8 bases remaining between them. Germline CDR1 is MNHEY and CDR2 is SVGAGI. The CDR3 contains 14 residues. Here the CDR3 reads CASSYDAGNTEAFF. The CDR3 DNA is TGTGCCAGCAGTTACGACGCGGGGAACACTGAAGCTTTCTTT.

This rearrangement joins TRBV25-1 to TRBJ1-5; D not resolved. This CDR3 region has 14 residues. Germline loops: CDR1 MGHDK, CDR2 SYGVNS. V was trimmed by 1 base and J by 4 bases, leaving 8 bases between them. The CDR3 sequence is CASSEWRGNQPQHF. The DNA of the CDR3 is TGTGCCAGCAGTGAATGGCGGGGTAATCAGCCCCAGCATTTT.

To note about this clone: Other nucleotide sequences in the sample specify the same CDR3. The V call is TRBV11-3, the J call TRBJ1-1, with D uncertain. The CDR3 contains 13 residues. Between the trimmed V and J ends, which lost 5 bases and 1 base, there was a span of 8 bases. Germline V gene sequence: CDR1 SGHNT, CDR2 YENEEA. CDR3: CASSPAGNTEAFF. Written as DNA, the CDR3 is TGTGCCAGCAGCCCAGCAGGGAACACTGAAGCTTTCTTT.

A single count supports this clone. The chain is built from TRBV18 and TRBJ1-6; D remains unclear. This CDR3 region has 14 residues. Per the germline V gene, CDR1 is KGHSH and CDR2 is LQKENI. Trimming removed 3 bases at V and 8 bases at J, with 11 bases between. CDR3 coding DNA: TGTGCCAGCTCACCGGCGGGGTTAGATTCACCCCTCCACTTT. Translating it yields CASSPAGLDSPLHF.

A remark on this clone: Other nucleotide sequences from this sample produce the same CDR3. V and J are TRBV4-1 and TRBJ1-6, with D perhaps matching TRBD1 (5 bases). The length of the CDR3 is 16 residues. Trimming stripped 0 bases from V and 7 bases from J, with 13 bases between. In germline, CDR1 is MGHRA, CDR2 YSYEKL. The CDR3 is CASSQDRSRGNSPLHF. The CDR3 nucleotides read TGCGCCAGCAGCCAAGATCGAAGCCGGGGGAATTCACCCCTCCACTTT.

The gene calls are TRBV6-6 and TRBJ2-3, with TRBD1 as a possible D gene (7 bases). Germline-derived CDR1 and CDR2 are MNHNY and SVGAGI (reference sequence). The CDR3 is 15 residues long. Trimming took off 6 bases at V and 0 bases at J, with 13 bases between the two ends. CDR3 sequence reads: CASSQQGTSTDTQYF. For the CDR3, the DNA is TGTGCCAGCAGCCAACAGGGGACTAGCACAGATACGCAGTATTTT.